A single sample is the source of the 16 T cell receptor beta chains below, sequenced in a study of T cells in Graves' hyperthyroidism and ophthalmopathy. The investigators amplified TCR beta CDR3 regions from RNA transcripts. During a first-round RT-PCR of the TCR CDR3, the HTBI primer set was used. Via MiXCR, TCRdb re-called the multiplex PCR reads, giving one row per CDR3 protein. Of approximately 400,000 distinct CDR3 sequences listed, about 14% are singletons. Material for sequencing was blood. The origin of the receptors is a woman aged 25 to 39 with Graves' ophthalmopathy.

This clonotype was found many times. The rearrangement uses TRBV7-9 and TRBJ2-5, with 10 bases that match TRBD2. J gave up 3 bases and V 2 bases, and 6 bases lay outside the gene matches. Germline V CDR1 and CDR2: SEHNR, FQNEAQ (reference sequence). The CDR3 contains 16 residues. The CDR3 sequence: CASSLIVLAGEETQYF. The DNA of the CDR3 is TGTGCCAGCAGCTTAATTGTCCTAGCGGGAGAAGAGACCCAGTACTTC.

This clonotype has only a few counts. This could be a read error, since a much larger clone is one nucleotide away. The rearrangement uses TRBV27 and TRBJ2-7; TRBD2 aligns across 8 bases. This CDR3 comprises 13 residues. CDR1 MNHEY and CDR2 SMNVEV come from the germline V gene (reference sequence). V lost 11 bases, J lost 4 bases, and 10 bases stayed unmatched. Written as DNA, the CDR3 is TGTGCCGGCCGGGGGGGGATGGAATACGAGCAGTACTTC. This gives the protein CAGRGGMEYEQYF.

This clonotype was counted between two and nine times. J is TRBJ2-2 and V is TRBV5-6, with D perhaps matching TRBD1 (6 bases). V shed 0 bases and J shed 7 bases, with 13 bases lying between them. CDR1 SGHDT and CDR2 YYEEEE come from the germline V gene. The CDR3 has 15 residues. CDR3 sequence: CASSLVGQGYGELFF. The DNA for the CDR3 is TGTGCCAGCAGCTTGGTCGGCCAGGGGTACGGGGAGCTGTTTTTT.

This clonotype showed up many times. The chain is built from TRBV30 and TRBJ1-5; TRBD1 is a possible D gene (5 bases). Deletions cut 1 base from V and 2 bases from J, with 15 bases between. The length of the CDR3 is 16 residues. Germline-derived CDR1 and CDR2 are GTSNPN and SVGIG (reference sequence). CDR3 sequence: CAWSGGAGPGNQPQHF. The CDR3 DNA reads TGTGCCTGGAGTGGAGGGGCAGGGCCGGGCAATCAGCCCCAGCATTTT.

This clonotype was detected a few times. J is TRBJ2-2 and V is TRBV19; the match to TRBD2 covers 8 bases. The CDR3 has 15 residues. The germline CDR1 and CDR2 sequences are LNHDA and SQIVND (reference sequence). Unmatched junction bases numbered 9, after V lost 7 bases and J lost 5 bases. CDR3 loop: CASTRGGPGTGELFF. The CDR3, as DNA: TGTGCCAGTACGCGCGGGGGGCCGGGGACCGGGGAGCTGTTTTTT.

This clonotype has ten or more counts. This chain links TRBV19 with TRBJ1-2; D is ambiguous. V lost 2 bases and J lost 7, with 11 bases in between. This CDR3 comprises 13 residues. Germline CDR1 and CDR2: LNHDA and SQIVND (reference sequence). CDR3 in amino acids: CASSISGPGGYTF. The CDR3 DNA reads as TGTGCCAGTAGTATATCCGGGCCGGGTGGCTACACCTTC.

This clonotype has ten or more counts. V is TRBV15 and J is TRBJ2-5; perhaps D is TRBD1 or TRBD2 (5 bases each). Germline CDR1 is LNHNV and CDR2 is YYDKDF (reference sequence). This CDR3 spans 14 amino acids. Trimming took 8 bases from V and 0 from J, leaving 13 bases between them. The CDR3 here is CATGTGRYQETQYF. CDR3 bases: TGTGCCACCGGAACGGGGCGGTACCAAGAGACCCAGTACTTC.

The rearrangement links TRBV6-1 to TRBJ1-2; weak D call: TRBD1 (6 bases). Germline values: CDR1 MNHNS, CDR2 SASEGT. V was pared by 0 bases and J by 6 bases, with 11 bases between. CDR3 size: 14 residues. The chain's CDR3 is CASSEAGGADGYTF. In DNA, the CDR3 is TGTGCCAGCAGTGAAGCTGGGGGGGCGGATGGCTACACCTTC.

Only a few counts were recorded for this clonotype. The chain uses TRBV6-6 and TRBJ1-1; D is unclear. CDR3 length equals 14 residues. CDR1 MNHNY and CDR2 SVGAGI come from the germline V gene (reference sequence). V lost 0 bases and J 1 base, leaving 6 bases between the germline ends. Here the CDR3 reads CASSYSGENTEAFF. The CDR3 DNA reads TGTGCCAGCAGTTACTCAGGAGAGAACACTGAAGCTTTCTTT.

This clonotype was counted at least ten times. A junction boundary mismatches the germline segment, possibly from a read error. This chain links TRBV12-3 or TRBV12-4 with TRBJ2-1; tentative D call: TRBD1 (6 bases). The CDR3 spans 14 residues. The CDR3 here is CTSSLLGANNEQFF. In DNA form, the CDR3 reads TGTACCAGCAGTTTGTTGGGGGCCAATAATGAGCAGTTCTTC.

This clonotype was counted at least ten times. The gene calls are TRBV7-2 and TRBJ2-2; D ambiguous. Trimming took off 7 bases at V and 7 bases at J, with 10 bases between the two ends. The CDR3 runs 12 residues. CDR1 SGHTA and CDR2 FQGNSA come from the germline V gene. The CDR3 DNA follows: TGTGCCAGCACCCTGTTCCTCGGGGAGCTGTTTTTT. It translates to CASTLFLGELFF.

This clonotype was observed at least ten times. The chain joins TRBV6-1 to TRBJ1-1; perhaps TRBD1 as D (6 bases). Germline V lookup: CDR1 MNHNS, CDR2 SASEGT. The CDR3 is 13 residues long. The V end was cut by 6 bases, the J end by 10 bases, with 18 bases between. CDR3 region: CASSQQQGWVAFF. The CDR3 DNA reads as TGTGCCAGCAGCCAGCAACAGGGTTGGGTAGCTTTCTTT.

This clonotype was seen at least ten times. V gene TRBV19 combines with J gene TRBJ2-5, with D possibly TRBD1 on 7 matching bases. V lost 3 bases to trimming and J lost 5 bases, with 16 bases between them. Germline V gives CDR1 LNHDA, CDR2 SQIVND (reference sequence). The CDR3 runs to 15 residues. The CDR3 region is CASSMGQSGVETQYF. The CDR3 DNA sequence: TGTGCCAGTAGTATGGGACAGTCGGGAGTGGAGACCCAGTACTTC.

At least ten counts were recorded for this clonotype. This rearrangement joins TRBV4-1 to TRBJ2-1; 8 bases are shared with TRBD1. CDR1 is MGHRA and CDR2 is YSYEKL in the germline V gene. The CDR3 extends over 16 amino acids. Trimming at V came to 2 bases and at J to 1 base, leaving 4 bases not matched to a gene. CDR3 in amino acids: CASSQIGTGSYNEQFF. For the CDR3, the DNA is TGCGCCAGCAGCCAAATCGGGACAGGTTCCTACAATGAGCAGTTCTTC.

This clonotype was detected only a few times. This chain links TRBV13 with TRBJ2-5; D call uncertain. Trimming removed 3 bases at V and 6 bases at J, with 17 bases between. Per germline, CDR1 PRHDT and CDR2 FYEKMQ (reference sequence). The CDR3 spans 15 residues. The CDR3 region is CASSLEHLLGQTQYF. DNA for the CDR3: TGTGCCAGCAGCTTGGAACATCTCCTCGGTCAGACCCAGTACTTC.

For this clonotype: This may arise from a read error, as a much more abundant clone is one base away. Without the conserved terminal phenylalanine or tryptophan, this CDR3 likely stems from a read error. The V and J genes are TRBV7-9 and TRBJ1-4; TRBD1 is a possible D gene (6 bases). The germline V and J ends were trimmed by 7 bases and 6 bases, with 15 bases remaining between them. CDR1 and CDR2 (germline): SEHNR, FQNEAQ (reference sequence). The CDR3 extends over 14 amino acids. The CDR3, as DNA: TGTGCCAGCACCCTCGGGGACATCCATGAAAAACTGTTTCTT. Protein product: CASTLGDIHEKLFL.